This T cell receptor (beta chain) was found in a study of OX40 agonist ivuxolimab in advanced cancers. Background on the study: Among those enrolled, mean age was around 60 years (range 23 to 79) and 70% to 85% were male. One patient with hepatocellular carcinoma and two with cutaneous melanoma, three in all, had partial responses. Notes on the study in general: At 0.1-3.0 mg/kg, partial responders had clonal expansion among the lowest observed.

Concerning this clone itself: Its antigen is undetermined.

Profiling relied on immunoSEQ multiplex PCR, and the TCRdb table lists in-frame clones only, not all of them. Here the sample spans fewer than 35,000 clones, about three quarters being singletons. The specimen comprised CD4+ or CD8+ T cells sorted from blood, sampled in a trial of the OX40 agonist ivuxolimab. This clonotype originated in an adult with an advanced solid tumor such as melanoma, head and neck, liver or kidney cancer.

DNA for the CDR3: TGTGCCAGCAGCCCCGCCGGGACAGGAGGGACCGGGGAGCTGTTTTTT. Residues: CASSPAGTGGTGELFF. The J gene is TRBJ2-2, the V gene TRBV14, with 8 nucleotides matching TRBD1. V shed 4 bases, J shed 5 bases, and the junction held 9 bases outside the gene matches. CDR1 and CDR2 (germline): SGHDN, FVKESK. The CDR3 length is 16 residues.